Each of the 6 T cell receptor beta chains below was sequenced from the same sample in a study of T cell repertoires in cytomegalovirus infection. TCRdb fed the reads into MiXCR, producing one record per CDR3 protein. The profile covers around 530,000 distinct CDR3 sequences, with 26% appearing a single time and roughly 13% taken by the ten largest. The sequencing input was PBMCs. The receptors were gathered from a human donor in good health (CMV status not recorded). Some clones in this sample may be carry-over from other donors' samples.

Comment on this clonotype: A much larger clone lies one base from this, so it may be a read error. The rearrangement links TRBV12-3 or TRBV12-4 to TRBJ1-4; D unresolved. The CDR3 covers 11 residues. The V gene lost 6 bases and the J gene lost 6 bases, with 5 bases spanning the gap. The CDR3: CASRSDEKLFF. CDR3 nucleotide sequence: TGTGCCAGCAGGTCGGATGAAAAACTGTTTTTT.

A single count supports this clonotype. The chain couples TRBV7-8 to TRBJ2-1, with TRBD1 as a possible D gene (7 bases). The V gene lost 5 bases and the J gene lost 2 bases, with 16 bases spanning the gap. Germline V gene lookup returns CDR1 SGHVS and CDR2 FQNEAQ. This CDR3 region has 16 residues. The CDR3: CASSLSGGGAYNEQFF. DNA for the CDR3: TGTGCCAGCAGCCTATCAGGGGGAGGAGCCTACAATGAGCAGTTCTTC.

The gene calls are TRBV30 and TRBJ2-7; D possibly corresponds to TRBD2 (6 bases). Trimming removed 5 bases at V and 1 base at J, with 12 bases between. The CDR3 runs to 13 residues. Germline V CDR1 and CDR2: GTSNPN, SVGIG (reference sequence). This chain's CDR3 is CAWGPGGSYEQYV. The CDR3, as DNA: TGTGCCTGGGGACCCGGAGGGTCCTACGAGCAGTACGTC.

The gene calls are TRBV11-2 and TRBJ2-1, with TRBD2 identical over 9 bases. Unmatched junction bases numbered 5, after V lost 4 bases and J lost 1 base. Germline V gives CDR1 SGHAT, CDR2 FQNNGV. The CDR3 consists of 16 residues. CDR3 nucleotides: TGTGCCAGCAGCTCCACTAGCGGGTGGTCCTACAATGAGCAGTTCTTC. Residues: CASSSTSGWSYNEQFF.

This clonotype was seen once. Compared with germline, one end of the junction differs, possibly owing to a read error. The chain is built from TRBV20-1 and TRBJ2-1, with D tentatively TRBD1 or TRBD2 (5 bases each). CDR1 DFQATT and CDR2 SNEGSKA come from the germline V gene (reference sequence). This CDR3 comprises 15 residues. The DNA for the CDR3 is TGCAGTGCAAGAGGGGCAGAGGGCCGGGGAAATGAGCAGTTCTTC. Translating gives CSARGAEGRGNEQFF.

J is TRBJ2-1 and V is TRBV6-2 or TRBV6-3; 7 bases align to TRBD2. CDR3 size: 13 residues. V was pared by 6 bases and J by 4 bases, with 3 bases of the junction left unmatched. From germline, CDR1 is MNHEY and CDR2 SVGEGT. Here the CDR3 reads CASRELAYNEQFF. CDR3 bases: TGTGCCAGCAGAGAACTAGCGTACAATGAGCAGTTCTTC.